A selection of T cell receptor beta chains follows, all from one sample in a study of T cell responses to AZD1222 COVID-19 vaccine. TCRdb's copy holds only in-frame clones and misses some; the assay was immunoSEQ multiplex PCR. The sample consists of more than 140,000 clones, about 92% of them appearing once. This specimen consisted of peripheral blood, obtained on day 0 of MenACWY control vaccination. The source of these receptors is an adult in good health. Each CDR3 is given with its conserved first and last residue. The order of the fields is J gene, clone size, V gene, D gene, CDR3 DNA, CDR3 protein. The D gene is left open where the match is weak. Not every row has a clone size; where given, it reads once, few, many or a size class.

j_gene: TRBJ1-2
abundance: .
v_gene: TRBV30
d_gene: .
CDR3nt: TGTGCCTGGAGTAGGAGGAACTATGGCTACACCTTC
CDR3aa: CAWSRRNYGYTF

j_gene: TRBJ1-5
abundance: .
v_gene: TRBV21-1
d_gene: .
CDR3nt: TGTGCCAGCACCAACGCCTGCAGGGGCTCCAATCAGCCCCAGCATTTT
CDR3aa: CASTNACRGSNQPQHF

j_gene: TRBJ2-7
abundance: .
v_gene: TRBV2
d_gene: .
CDR3nt: TGTGCCAGCAGTGAGTCTACCGTCTACGAGCAGTACTTC
CDR3aa: CASSESTVYEQYF

j_gene: TRBJ2-1
abundance: .
v_gene: TRBV11-2
d_gene: TRBD1
CDR3nt: TGTGCCAGCAGCTCCCCAGGGACAGGGAGCAATGAGCAGTTCTTC
CDR3aa: CASSSPGTGSNEQFF

j_gene: TRBJ1-2
abundance: .
v_gene: TRBV6-5
d_gene: .
CDR3nt: TGTGCCAGCAGCCCAGGGACCTTTGGCTATGGCTACACCTTC
CDR3aa: CASSPGTFGYGYTF

j_gene: TRBJ1-1
abundance: .
v_gene: TRBV12-3/TRBV12-4
d_gene: .
CDR3nt: TGTGCCAGCAGCGAAAGGAACACTGAAGCTTTCTTT
CDR3aa: CASSERNTEAFF

j_gene: TRBJ1-1
abundance: .
v_gene: TRBV19
d_gene: TRBD1
CDR3nt: TGTGCCAGTAGCCCGTACATTACCGGGACAGGGGGTGGCACTGAAGCTTTCTTT
CDR3aa: CASSPYITGTGGGTEAFF

j_gene: TRBJ1-1
abundance: .
v_gene: TRBV30
d_gene: TRBD1
CDR3nt: TGTGCCTGTAAGACAGGGCTGAACACTGAAGCTTTCTTT
CDR3aa: CACKTGLNTEAFF

j_gene: TRBJ1-1
abundance: once
v_gene: TRBV28
d_gene: .
CDR3nt: TGTGCCAGCAGTTTATCAAGGACTGAAGCTTTCTTT
CDR3aa: CASSLSRTEAFF

j_gene: TRBJ1-5
abundance: .
v_gene: TRBV10-3
d_gene: TRBD1
CDR3nt: TGTGCCATCAGTGGACAGGGGGCCTTAAGCAATCAGCCCCAGCATTTT
CDR3aa: CAISGQGALSNQPQHF

j_gene: TRBJ2-4
abundance: .
v_gene: TRBV12-5
d_gene: .
CDR3nt: TGTGCTAGTGGTCCCTTCCCGGGACTTGCCAAAAACATTCAGTACTTC
CDR3aa: CASGPFPGLAKNIQYF

j_gene: TRBJ2-1
abundance: .
v_gene: TRBV27
d_gene: .
CDR3nt: TGTGCCAGCAGTTTATCTCCTAGGACGGACGGAAAGCAGTTCTTC
CDR3aa: CASSLSPRTDGKQFF

j_gene: TRBJ2-2
abundance: .
v_gene: TRBV28
d_gene: .
CDR3nt: TGTGCCAGCAGTTCCAGACTAAACACCGGGGAGCTGTTTTTT
CDR3aa: CASSSRLNTGELFF

j_gene: TRBJ1-2
abundance: .
v_gene: TRBV28
d_gene: TRBD1
CDR3nt: TGTGCCAGCCGGGACAGGGGGAAGGATGGCTACACCTTC
CDR3aa: CASRDRGKDGYTF

j_gene: TRBJ1-1
abundance: .
v_gene: TRBV27
d_gene: .
CDR3nt: TGTGCCAGCAGTTCGTCCTGGGGGGCTTTCTTT
CDR3aa: CASSSSWGAFF

j_gene: TRBJ2-2
abundance: .
v_gene: TRBV7-2
d_gene: .
CDR3nt: TGTGCCAGCAGCTTAGGGCGGGGTCGGAACACCGGGGAGCTGTTTTTT
CDR3aa: CASSLGRGRNTGELFF

j_gene: TRBJ1-2
abundance: .
v_gene: TRBV6-5
d_gene: TRBD1
CDR3nt: TGTGCCAGCAGTCGGGGACAGTCGGATGGCTACACCTTC
CDR3aa: CASSRGQSDGYTF

j_gene: TRBJ2-5
abundance: .
v_gene: TRBV10-3
d_gene: .
CDR3nt: TGTGCCACCACATACCAAGAGACCCAGTACTTC
CDR3aa: CATTYQETQYF

j_gene: TRBJ2-5
abundance: .
v_gene: TRBV4-3
d_gene: TRBD2
CDR3nt: TGCGCCAGCAGCCAAGAAAGCGGGGGGGCGTCAGAGACCCAGTACTTC
CDR3aa: CASSQESGGASETQYF

j_gene: TRBJ1-6
abundance: .
v_gene: TRBV3-1/TRBV3-2
d_gene: .
CDR3nt: TGTGCCAGCAGCCAACCTAATTCACCCCTCCACTTT
CDR3aa: CASSQPNSPLHF